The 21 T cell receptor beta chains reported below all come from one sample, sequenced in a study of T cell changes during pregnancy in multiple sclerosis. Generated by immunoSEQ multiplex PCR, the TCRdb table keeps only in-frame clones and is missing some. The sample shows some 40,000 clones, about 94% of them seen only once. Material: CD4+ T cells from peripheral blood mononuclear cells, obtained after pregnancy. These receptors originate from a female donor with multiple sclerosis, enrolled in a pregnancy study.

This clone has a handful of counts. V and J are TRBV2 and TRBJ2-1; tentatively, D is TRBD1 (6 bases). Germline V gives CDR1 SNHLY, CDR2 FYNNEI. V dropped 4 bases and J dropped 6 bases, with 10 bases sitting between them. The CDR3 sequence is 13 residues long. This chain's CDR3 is CASSVQGFNEQFF. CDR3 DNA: TGTGCCAGCAGTGTGCAGGGGTTCAATGAGCAGTTCTTC.

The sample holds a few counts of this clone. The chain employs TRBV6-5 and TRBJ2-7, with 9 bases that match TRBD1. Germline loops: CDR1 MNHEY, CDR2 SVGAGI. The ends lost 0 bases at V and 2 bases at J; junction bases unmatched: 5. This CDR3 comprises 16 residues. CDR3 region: CASSYSAGTGTYEQYF. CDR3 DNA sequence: TGTGCCAGCAGTTACTCGGCCGGGACAGGGACCTACGAGCAGTACTTC.

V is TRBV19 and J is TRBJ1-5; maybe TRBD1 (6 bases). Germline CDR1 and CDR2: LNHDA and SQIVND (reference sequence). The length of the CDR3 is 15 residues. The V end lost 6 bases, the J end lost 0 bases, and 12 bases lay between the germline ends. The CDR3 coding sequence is TGTGCCAGTAGATTTGACAGGTCTAGCAATCAGCCCCAGCATTTT. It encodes CASRFDRSSNQPQHF.

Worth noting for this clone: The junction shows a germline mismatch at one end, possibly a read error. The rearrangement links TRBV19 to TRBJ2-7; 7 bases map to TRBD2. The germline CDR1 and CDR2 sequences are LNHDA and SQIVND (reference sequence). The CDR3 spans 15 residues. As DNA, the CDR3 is TGTGCCAGTGGTATGATAGCGGGCCCTACCTACGAGCAGTACTTC. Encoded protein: CASGMIAGPTYEQYF.

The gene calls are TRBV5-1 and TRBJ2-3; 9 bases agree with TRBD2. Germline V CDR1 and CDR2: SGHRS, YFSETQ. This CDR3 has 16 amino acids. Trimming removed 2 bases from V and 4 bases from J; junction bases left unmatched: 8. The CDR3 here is CASSFGNSGGADTQYF. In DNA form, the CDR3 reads TGCGCCAGCAGCTTTGGGAATAGCGGGGGCGCAGATACGCAGTATTTT.

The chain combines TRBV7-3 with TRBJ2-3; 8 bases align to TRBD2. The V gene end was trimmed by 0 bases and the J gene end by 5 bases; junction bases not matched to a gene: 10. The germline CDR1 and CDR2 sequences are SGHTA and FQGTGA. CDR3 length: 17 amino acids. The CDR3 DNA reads TGTGCCAGCAGCTTAACTCGGTCGGGGGGGGGCGTAGATACGCAGTATTTT. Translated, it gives CASSLTRSGGGVDTQYF. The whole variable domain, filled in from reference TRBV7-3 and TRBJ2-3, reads GAGVSQTPSNKVTEKGKYVELRCDPISGHTALYWYRQSLGQGPEFLIYFQGTGAADDSGLPNDRFFAVRPEGSVSTLKIQRTERGDSAVYLCASSLTRSGGGVDTQYFGPGTRLTVL.

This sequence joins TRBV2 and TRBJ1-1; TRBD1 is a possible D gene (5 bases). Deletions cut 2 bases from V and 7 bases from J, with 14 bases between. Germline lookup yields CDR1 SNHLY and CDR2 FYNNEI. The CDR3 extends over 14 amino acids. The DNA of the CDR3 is TGTGCCAGCAGTGAACGGCAGGGTTGGAGTGAAGCTTTCTTT. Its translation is CASSERQGWSEAFF. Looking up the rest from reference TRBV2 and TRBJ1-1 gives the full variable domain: EPEVTQTPSHQVTQMGQEVILRCVPISNHLYFYWYRQILGQKVEFLVSFYNNEISEKSEIFDDQFSVERPDGSNFTLKIRSTKLEDSAMYFCASSERQGWSEAFFGQGTRLTVV.

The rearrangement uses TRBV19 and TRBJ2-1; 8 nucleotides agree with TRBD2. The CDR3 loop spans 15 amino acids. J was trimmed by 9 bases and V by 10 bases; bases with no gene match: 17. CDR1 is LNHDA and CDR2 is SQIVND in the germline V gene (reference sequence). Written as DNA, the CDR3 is TGTGCCACCTCCAAGCGGGGGTTCTCGGGATTTGAGCAGTTCTTC. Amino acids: CATSKRGFSGFEQFF.

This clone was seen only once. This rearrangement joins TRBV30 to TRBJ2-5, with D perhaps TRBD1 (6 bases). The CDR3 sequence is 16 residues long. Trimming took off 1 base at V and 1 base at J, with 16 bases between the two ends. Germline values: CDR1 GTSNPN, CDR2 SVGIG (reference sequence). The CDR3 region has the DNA TGTGCCTGGAGTGGAAGACCGGGACACCTCCAAGAGACCCAGTACTTC. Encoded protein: CAWSGRPGHLQETQYF.

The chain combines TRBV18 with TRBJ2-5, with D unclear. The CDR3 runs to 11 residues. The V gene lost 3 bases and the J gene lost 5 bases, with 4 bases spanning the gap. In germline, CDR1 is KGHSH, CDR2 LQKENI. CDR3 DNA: TGTGCCAGCTCACCTCTTGAGACCCAGTACTTC. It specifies CASSPLETQYF.

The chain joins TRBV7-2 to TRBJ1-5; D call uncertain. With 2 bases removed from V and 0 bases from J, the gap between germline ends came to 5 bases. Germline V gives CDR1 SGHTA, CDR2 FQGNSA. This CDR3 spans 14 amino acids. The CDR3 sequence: CASSLRDSNQPQHF. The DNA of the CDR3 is TGTGCCAGCAGCTTACGAGATAGCAATCAGCCCCAGCATTTT.

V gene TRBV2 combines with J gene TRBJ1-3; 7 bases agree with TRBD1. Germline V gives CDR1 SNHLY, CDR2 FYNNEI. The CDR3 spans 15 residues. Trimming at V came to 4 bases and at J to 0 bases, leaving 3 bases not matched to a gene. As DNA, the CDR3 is TGTGCCAGCAGTGGACAGGGTTTCTCTGGAAACACCATATATTTT. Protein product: CASSGQGFSGNTIYF. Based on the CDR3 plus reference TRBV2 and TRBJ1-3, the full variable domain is EPEVTQTPSHQVTQMGQEVILRCVPISNHLYFYWYRQILGQKVEFLVSFYNNEISEKSEIFDDQFSVERPDGSNFTLKIRSTKLEDSAMYFCASSGQGFSGNTIYFGEGSWLTVV.

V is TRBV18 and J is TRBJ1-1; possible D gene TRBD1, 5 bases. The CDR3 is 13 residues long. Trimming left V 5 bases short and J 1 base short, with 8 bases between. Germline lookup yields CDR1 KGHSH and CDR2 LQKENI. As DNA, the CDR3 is TGTGCCAGCTCAGTCGGGGGGAACACTGAAGCTTTCTTT. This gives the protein CASSVGGNTEAFF.

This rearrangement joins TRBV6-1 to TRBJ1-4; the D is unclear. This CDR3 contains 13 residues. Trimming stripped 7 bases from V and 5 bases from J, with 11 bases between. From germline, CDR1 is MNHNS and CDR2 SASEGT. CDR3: CASTQPTNEKLFF. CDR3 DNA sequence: TGTGCCAGCACCCAGCCGACAAATGAAAAACTGTTTTTT.

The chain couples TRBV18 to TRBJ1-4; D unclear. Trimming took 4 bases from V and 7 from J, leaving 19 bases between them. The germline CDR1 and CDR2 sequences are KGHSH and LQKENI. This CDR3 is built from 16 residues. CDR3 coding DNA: TGTGCCAGCTCACGTACCGGGATCTTGAGCGGTGAAAAACTGTTTTTT. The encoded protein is CASSRTGILSGEKLFF. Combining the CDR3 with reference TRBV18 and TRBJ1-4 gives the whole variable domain NAGVMQNPRHLVRRRGQEARLRCSPMKGHSHVYWYRQLPEEGLKFMVYLQKENIIDESGMPKERFSAEFPKEGPSILRIQQVVRGDSAAYFCASSRTGILSGEKLFFGSGTQLSVL.

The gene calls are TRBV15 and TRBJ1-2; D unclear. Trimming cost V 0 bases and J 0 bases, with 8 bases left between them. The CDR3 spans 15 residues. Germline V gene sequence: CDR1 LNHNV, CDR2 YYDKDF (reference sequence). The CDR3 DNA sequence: TGTGCCACCAGCAGAGATCAACAAGCTAACTATGGCTACACCTTC. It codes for CATSRDQQANYGYTF. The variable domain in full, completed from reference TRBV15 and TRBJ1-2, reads DAMVIQNPRYQVTQFGKPVTLSCSQTLNHNVMYWYQQKSSQAPKLLFHYYDKDFNNEADTPDNFQSRRPNTSFCFLDIRSPGLGDTAMYLCATSRDQQANYGYTFGSGTRLTVV.

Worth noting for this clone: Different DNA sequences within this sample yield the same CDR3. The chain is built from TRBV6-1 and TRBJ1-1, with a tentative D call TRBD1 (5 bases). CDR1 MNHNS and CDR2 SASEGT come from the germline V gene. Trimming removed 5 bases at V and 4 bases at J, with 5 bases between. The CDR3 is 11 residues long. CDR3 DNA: TGTGCCAGCAGTAGGGGCACTGAAGCTTTCTTT. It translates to CASSRGTEAFF.

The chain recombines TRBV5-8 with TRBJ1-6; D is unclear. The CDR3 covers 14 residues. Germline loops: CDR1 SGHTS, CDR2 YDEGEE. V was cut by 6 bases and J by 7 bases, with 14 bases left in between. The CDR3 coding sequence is TGTGCCAGCACCTACGAGACCGGGAATTCACCCCTCCACTTT. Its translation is CASTYETGNSPLHF.

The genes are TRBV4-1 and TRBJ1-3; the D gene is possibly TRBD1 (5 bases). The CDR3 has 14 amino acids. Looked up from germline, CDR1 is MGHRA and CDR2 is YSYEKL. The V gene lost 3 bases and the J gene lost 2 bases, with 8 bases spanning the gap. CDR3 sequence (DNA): TGCGCCAGCAGCCAGGGGGGAACTGGAAACACCATATATTTT. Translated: CASSQGGTGNTIYF.

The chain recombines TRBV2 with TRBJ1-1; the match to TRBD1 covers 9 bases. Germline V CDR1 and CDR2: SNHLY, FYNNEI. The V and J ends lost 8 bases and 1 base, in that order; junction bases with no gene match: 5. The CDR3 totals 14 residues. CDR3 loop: CASVTGGKNTEAFF. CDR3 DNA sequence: TGTGCCAGCGTGACAGGGGGTAAGAACACTGAAGCTTTCTTT.

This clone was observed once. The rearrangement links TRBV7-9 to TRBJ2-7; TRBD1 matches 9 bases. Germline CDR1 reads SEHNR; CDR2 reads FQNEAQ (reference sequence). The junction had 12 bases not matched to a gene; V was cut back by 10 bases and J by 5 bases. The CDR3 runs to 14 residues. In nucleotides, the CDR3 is TGTGCCATTCGTGGGGACAGGGAAGAGAACGAGCAGTACTTC. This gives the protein CAIRGDREENEQYF.